A single sample is the source of the 9 T cell receptor beta chains below, sequenced in a study of cytomegalovirus exposure and HLA in healthy donors. 60 Vbeta and 13 Jbeta primers were used in PCR. Profiled with immunoSEQ multiplex PCR; TCRdb holds only in-frame clones, not every one. Of approximately 170,000 clones detected, approximately 76% appear once; the ten largest clones hold approximately 5.1%. Sequencing was done on a sample of PBMCs. These receptors all come from a woman aged 18-29 years in good health and CMV-seropositive.

The V and J genes are TRBV28 and TRBJ2-5, with 7 bases fitting TRBD1. In germline, CDR1 is MDHEN, CDR2 SYDVKM. The CDR3 is 15 amino acids. V lost 5 bases to trimming and J lost 4 bases; unmatched junction nucleotides: 10. CDR3 protein: CASSPGQARGETQYF. The CDR3 DNA follows: TGTGCCAGCAGTCCCGGACAGGCAAGGGGAGAGACCCAGTACTTC.

V is TRBV23-1 and J is TRBJ2-3, with a possible D match to TRBD1 (6 bases). TRBV23-1 has ORF status, its function being uncertain. This CDR3 is built from 19 residues. V was cut by 8 bases and J by 0 bases, with 27 bases left in between. CDR3 protein: CASESLRNPTGLSTDTQYF. As DNA, the CDR3 is TGCGCCAGCGAAAGTTTACGGAACCCAACAGGGCTCAGCACAGATACGCAGTATTTT.

The chain carries TRBV29-1 and TRBJ2-5, with 7 bases that match TRBD1. Germline-derived CDR1 and CDR2 are SQVTM and ANQGSEA. CDR3 length: 13 amino acids. With V trimmed by 5 bases and J by 4 bases, 7 bases remained unmatched. CDR3 coding DNA: TGCAGCGTTAAGGACAGGTCAACAGAGACCCAGTACTTC. It encodes CSVKDRSTETQYF. Full variable domain (rest looked up from reference TRBV29-1 and TRBJ2-5): SAVISQKPSRDICQRGTSLTIQCQVDSQVTMMFWYRQQPGQSLTLIATANQGSEATYESGFVIDKFPISRPNLTFSTLTVSNMSPEDSSIYLCSVKDRSTETQYFGPGTRLLVL.

This clone was seen only a few times. V gene TRBV29-1 combines with J gene TRBJ2-2; 7 bases match TRBD1. The CDR3 totals 13 residues. Trimming cost V 6 bases and J 3 bases; bases outside gene matches: 4. CDR1 is SQVTM, CDR2 ANQGSEA, per germline. The CDR3 reads CSVGTVHTGELFF. CDR3 bases: TGCAGCGTAGGGACAGTCCACACCGGGGAGCTGTTTTTT.

The rearrangement uses TRBV4-3 and TRBJ1-1; D gene unclear. V lost 2 bases and J lost 3, with 16 bases in between. The germline V gene has CDR1 LGHNA and CDR2 YSLEER. This CDR3 has 16 amino acids. As DNA, the CDR3 is TGCGCCAGCAGCCAACGATATCCCCGGGGTTACACTGAAGCTTTCTTT. This translates into CASSQRYPRGYTEAFF.

This clone was found a few times. This chain joins TRBV5-6 and TRBJ1-2, with TRBD1 identical over 11 bases. The junction had 4 bases not matched to a gene; V was cut back by 4 bases and J by 5 bases. CDR1 and CDR2 from the germline V gene are SGHDT and YYEEEE. This CDR3 is 14 amino acids long. The CDR3 is CASSEDRGQYGYTF. The CDR3 coding sequence is TGTGCCAGCAGCGAGGACAGGGGGCAATATGGCTACACCTTC.

The genes are TRBV29-1 and TRBJ2-1; 9 nucleotides agree with TRBD1. Germline values: CDR1 SQVTM, CDR2 ANQGSEA. With V trimmed by 2 bases and J by 8 bases, 7 bases remained unmatched. The CDR3 has 14 residues. DNA for the CDR3: TGCAGCGTTGAATGGGGGACAGGGATAGATGAGCAGTTCTTC. It translates to CSVEWGTGIDEQFF.

The V and J genes are TRBV18 and TRBJ1-4; TRBD1 matches 10 bases. The CDR3 consists of 17 residues. V lost 3 bases and J lost 5; bases outside the gene matches: 9. Germline assignment: CDR1 KGHSH and CDR2 LQKENI. CDR3 nucleotides: TGTGCCAGCTCACCCATTGTCGGGACAGGGGTAAATGAAAAACTGTTTTTT. Encoded protein: CASSPIVGTGVNEKLFF.

This clone was observed a single time. V and J are TRBV27 and TRBJ2-7; weak D call: TRBD2 (5 bases). The CDR3 runs to 14 residues. With 7 bases removed from V and 12 bases from J, the gap between germline ends came to 25 bases. The V gene's germline CDR1 is MNHEY and CDR2 SMNVEV (reference sequence). The CDR3 sequence is CASTELGGHHQLYF. CDR3 coding DNA: TGTGCCAGCACCGAACTCGGCGGGCACCACCAGCTGTACTTC.